The rows below give T cell receptor beta chains drawn from one sample of a study of human T cells and chemical hapten exposure. TCRdb reanalysed the RACE reads using MiXCR and keeps one entry per CDR3 protein. The table records tens of thousands of distinct CDR3 sequences, roughly 7.6% of them present only once. The source material was whole blood, sampled in connection with sensitization to the hapten diphenylcyclopropenone (DPC). The receptor source for this set is a woman aged 45-65 years with alopecia areata. Some clones in this sample may be carry-over from other donors' samples. The CDR3 runs from the conserved cysteine through the conserved F or W. Each record gives: J gene, V gene, CDR3 protein.

TRBJ1-1 | TRBV30 | CAWSVAGITEAFF
TRBJ1-5 | TRBV6-1 | CASSESGNQPQHF
TRBJ1-1 | TRBV28 | CASNTFAGSTYTEAFF
TRBJ2-1 | TRBV6-2/TRBV6-3 | CASSYVTSGPYNEQFF
TRBJ2-5 | TRBV6-5 | CASSPRKGVETQYF
TRBJ1-5 | TRBV20-1 | CSARTGSLGQPQHF
TRBJ1-1 | TRBV29-1 | CSVGGGPAEAFF
TRBJ2-3 | TRBV7-2 | CASTLRGSGRSNTQYF
TRBJ2-7 | TRBV9 | CASGQDLYEQYF
TRBJ2-5 | TRBV28 | CASSPRGQETQYF
TRBJ2-3 | TRBV5-1 | CASRPGVAGTDTQYF
TRBJ2-6 | TRBV30 | CAWKSTRGANVLTF
TRBJ1-4 | TRBV12-5 | CASGLVPAGSEKLFF
TRBJ2-1 | TRBV2 | CASNDRGLYNEQFF
TRBJ2-2 | TRBV7-8 | CASRLQTSGIAGGELFF
TRBJ2-7 | TRBV11-2 | CASSQEWGDEQYF
TRBJ2-7 | TRBV12-3/TRBV12-4 | CASSLRVGRISYEQYF
TRBJ1-2 | TRBV19 | CASSGGVFGYGYTF
TRBJ2-2 | TRBV6-2/TRBV6-3 | CASSILAENTGELFF
TRBJ1-1 | TRBV10-2 | CATRPGGGDTEAFF
TRBJ2-4 | TRBV20-1 | CSALGQMRNIQYF
TRBJ1-1 | TRBV12-3/TRBV12-4 | CASSLLGAGNTEAFF
TRBJ2-2 | TRBV12-3/TRBV12-4 | CASSTAPNTGELFF
TRBJ1-4 | TRBV7-9 | CASSSEREKLFF
TRBJ2-4 | TRBV29-1 | CSALSGQGGIQYF
TRBJ2-2 | TRBV29-1 | CSVAPQGAGGELFF
TRBJ2-7 | TRBV7-9 | CASSLAVASYEQYF
TRBJ2-7 | TRBV9 | CASSGEGYEQYF
TRBJ2-1 | TRBV7-2 | CASSILAVGPNEQFF
TRBJ2-5 | TRBV5-1 | CASSLDQPQETQYF
TRBJ2-3 | TRBV3-1 | CASRGWAGGADTQYF
TRBJ2-3 | TRBV6-2/TRBV6-3 | CASSGAGGRASTDTQYF
TRBJ1-2 | TRBV7-6 | CASSLGDSEAYGYTF
TRBJ2-2 | TRBV6-2/TRBV6-3 | CASGTSNTGELFF
TRBJ2-3 | TRBV12-3/TRBV12-4 | CASSFHSASTDTQYF
TRBJ2-7 | TRBV6-6 | CAHSIAGGYEQYF
TRBJ2-1 | TRBV2 | CASSEGRQGEGWQFF
TRBJ2-1 | TRBV28 | CACGGEAAYNEQFF
TRBJ2-3 | TRBV20-1 | CSATRQVSTDTQYF
TRBJ2-1 | TRBV9 | CASTAGGDEQFF
TRBJ1-5 | TRBV20-1 | CSARVGQSNQPQHF
TRBJ2-7 | TRBV11-3 | CASSFGSSYEQYF
TRBJ2-3 | TRBV29-1 | CSVMTDTDTQYF
TRBJ1-5 | TRBV4-3 | CASSHSRDPNQPQHF